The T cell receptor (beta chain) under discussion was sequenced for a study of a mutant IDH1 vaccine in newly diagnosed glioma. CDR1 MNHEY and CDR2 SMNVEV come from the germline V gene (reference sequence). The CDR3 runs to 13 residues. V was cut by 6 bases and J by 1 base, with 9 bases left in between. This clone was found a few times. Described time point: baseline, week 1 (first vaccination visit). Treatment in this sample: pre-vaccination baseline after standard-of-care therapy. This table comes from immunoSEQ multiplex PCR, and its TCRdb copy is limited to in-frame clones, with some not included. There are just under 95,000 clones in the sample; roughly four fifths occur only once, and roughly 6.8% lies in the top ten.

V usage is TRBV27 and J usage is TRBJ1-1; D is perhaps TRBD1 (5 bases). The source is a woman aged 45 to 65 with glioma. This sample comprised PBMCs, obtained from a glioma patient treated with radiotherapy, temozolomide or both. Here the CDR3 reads CASRGLGNTEAFF. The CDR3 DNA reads TGTGCCAGCAGGGGGCTTGGGAACACTGAAGCTTTCTTT.